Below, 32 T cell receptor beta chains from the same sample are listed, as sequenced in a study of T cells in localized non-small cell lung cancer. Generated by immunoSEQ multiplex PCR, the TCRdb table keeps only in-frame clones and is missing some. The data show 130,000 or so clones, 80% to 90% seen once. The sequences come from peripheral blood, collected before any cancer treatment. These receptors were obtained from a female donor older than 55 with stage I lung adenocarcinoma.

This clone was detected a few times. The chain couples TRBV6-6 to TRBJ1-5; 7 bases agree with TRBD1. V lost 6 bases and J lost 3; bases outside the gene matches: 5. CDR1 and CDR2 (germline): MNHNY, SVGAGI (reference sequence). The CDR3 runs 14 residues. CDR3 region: CASSDRANNQPQHF. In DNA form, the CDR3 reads TGTGCCAGCAGCGACAGGGCCAACAATCAGCCCCAGCATTTT.

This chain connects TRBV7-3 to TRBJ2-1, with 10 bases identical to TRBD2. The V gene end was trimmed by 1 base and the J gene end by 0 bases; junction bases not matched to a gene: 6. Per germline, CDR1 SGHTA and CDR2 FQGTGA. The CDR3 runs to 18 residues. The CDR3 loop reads CASSLKAPSGSSYNEQFF. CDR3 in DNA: TGTGCCAGCAGCTTAAAGGCACCTAGCGGGAGCTCCTACAATGAGCAGTTCTTC.

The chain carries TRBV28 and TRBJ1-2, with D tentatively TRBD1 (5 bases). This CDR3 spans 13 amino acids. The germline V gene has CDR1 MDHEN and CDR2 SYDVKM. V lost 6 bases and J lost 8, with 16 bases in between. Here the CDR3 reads CASSEKGFGGYTF. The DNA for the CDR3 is TGTGCCAGCAGCGAAAAGGGGTTCGGAGGCTACACCTTC.

The CDR3 sequence is CASGPGGNQPQHF. CDR3 bases: TGTGCCAGTGGACCTGGGGGCAATCAGCCCCAGCATTTT. The chain employs TRBV28 and TRBJ1-5; unclear D gene. There are 13 residues in the CDR3. The germline V and J ends were trimmed by 9 bases and 2 bases, with 11 bases remaining between them. CDR1 MDHEN and CDR2 SYDVKM come from the germline V gene. The full variable domain, its missing parts supplied by reference TRBV28 and TRBJ1-5, is DVKVTQSSRYLVKRTGEKVFLECVQDMDHENMFWYRQDPGLGLRLIYFSYDVKMKEKGDIPEGYSVSREKKERFSLILESASTNQTSMYLCASGPGGNQPQHFGDGTRLSIL.

The CDR3 DNA sequence: TGTGCCAGCAGTTACTCCGGGACTAGAGGAACCCAGTACTTC. As protein: CASSYSGTRGTQYF. V gene TRBV6-5 combines with J gene TRBJ2-5; TRBD2 matches 8 bases. V shed 0 bases and J 8 bases; nucleotides not matched to a gene: 5. Germline CDR1 MNHEY, CDR2 SVGAGI. The CDR3 is made up of 14 amino acids.

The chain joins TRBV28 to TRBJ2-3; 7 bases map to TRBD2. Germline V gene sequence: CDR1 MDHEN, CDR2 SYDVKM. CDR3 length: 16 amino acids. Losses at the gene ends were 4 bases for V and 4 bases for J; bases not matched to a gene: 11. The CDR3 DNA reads TGTGCCAGCAGTTACCGAGGACTAGGTAGAGCAGATACGCAGTATTTT. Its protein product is CASSYRGLGRADTQYF.

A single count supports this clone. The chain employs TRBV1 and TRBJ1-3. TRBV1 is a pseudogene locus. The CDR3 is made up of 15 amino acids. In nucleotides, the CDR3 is TGCACCAGCAGCCGCCGGGTGTACCCCCAGGACACCATATATTTT. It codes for CTSSRRVYPQDTIYF.

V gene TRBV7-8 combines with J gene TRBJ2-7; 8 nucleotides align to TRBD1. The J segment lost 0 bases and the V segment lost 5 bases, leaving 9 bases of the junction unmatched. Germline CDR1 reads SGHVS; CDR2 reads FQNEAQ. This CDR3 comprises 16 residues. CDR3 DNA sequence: TGTGCCAGCAGCCAACGCCGGGACAGGCCCTCCTACGAGCAGTACTTC. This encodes CASSQRRDRPSYEQYF.

The CDR3 sequence: CASSSAGYTGELFF. The CDR3 bases are TGTGCCAGTAGTTCGGCGGGGTACACCGGGGAGCTGTTTTTT. The chain carries TRBV19 and TRBJ2-2; D perhaps matches TRBD2 (6 bases). Trimming cost V 5 bases and J 3 bases, with 10 bases left between them. This CDR3 contains 14 residues. Germline V lookup: CDR1 LNHDA, CDR2 SQIVND (reference sequence).

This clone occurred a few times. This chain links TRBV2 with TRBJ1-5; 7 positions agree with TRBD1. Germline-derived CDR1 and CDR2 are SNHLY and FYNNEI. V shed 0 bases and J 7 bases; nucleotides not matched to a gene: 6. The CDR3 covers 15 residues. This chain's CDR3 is CASSEAGRGLQPQHF. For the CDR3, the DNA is TGTGCCAGCAGTGAAGCAGGGAGGGGGCTGCAGCCCCAGCATTTT.

The CDR3 is CASPLAGSYEQYF. CDR3 in DNA: TGTGCCAGCCCTTTAGCGGGGTCCTACGAGCAGTACTTC. The chain links TRBV2 to TRBJ2-7; 8 nucleotides align to TRBD2. Germline V CDR1 and CDR2: SNHLY, FYNNEI. CDR3 length: 13 amino acids. The J segment lost 1 base and the V segment lost 8 bases, leaving 4 bases of the junction unmatched.

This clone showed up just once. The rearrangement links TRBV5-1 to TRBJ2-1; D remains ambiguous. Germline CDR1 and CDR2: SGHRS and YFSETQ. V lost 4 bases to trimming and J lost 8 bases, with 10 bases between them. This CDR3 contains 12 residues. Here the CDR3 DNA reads TGCGCCAGCAGCCTACCCCTCGATGAGCAGTTCTTC. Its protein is CASSLPLDEQFF. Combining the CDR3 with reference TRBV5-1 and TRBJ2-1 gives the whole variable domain KAGVTQTPRYLIKTRGQQVTLSCSPISGHRSVSWYQQTPGQGLQFLFEYFSETQRNKGNFPGRFSGRQFSNSRSEMNVSTLELGDSALYLCASSLPLDEQFFGPGTRLTVL.

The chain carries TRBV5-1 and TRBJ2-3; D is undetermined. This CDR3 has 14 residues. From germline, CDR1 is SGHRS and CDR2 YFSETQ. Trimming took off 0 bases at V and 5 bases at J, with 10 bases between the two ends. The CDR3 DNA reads TGCGCCAGCAGCTTGGAACCTAGTCAAGATACGCAGTATTTT. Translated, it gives CASSLEPSQDTQYF.

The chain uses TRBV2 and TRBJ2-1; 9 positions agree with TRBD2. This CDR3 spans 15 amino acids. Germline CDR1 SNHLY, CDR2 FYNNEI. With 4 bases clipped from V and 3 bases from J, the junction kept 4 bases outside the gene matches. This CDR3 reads CASSVSGSVYNEQFF. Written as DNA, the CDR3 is TGTGCCAGCAGTGTTAGCGGGAGCGTCTACAATGAGCAGTTCTTC.

CDR3 in amino acids: CATSRDSQTPYEQYF. The CDR3 DNA sequence: TGTGCCACCAGCAGAGATAGCCAGACACCCTACGAGCAGTACTTC. The chain combines TRBV15 with TRBJ2-7, with D unresolved. The CDR3 spans 15 residues. Trimming left V 0 bases short and J 2 bases short, with 11 bases between. Germline V gives CDR1 LNHNV, CDR2 YYDKDF (reference sequence).

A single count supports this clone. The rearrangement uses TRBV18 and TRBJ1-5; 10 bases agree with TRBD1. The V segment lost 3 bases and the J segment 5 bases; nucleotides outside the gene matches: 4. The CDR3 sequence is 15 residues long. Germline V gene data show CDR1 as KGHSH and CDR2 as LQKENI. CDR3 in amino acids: CASSPGDRGDQPQHF. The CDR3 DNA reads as TGTGCCAGCTCACCTGGGGACAGGGGTGATCAGCCCCAGCATTTT.

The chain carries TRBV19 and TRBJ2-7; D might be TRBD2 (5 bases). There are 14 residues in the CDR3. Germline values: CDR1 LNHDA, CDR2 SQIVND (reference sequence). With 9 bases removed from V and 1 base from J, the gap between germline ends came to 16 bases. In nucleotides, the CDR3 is TGTGCCAGCGCTCCGGCCCGAGGGTCCTACGAGCAGTACTTC. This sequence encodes CASAPARGSYEQYF.

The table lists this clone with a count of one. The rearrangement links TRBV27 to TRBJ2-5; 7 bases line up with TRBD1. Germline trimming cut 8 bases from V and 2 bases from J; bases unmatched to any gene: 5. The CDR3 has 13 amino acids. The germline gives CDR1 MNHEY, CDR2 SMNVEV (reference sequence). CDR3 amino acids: CASQGQKQETQYF. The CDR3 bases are TGTGCCAGCCAGGGACAGAAACAAGAGACCCAGTACTTC.

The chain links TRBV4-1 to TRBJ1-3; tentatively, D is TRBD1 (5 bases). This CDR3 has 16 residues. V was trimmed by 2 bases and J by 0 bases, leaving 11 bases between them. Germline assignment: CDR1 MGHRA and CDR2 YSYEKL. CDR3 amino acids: CASSQTSGRSGNTIYF. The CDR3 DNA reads TGCGCCAGCAGCCAAACCTCAGGGCGCTCTGGAAACACCATATATTTT.

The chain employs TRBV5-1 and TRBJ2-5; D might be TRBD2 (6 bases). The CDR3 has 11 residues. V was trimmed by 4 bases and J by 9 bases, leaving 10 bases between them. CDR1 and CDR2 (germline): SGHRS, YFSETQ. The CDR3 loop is CASSARGAQYF. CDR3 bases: TGCGCCAGCAGCGCCCGCGGGGCCCAGTACTTC. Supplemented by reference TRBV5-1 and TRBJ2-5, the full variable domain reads KAGVTQTPRYLIKTRGQQVTLSCSPISGHRSVSWYQQTPGQGLQFLFEYFSETQRNKGNFPGRFSGRQFSNSRSEMNVSTLELGDSALYLCASSARGAQYFGPGTRLLVL.

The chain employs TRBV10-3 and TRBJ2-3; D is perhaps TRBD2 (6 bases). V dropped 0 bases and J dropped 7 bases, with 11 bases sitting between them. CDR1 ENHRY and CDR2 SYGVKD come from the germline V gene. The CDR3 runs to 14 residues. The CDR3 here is CAISESVGGNTQYF. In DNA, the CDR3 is TGTGCCATCAGTGAGTCAGTCGGCGGGAATACGCAGTATTTT.

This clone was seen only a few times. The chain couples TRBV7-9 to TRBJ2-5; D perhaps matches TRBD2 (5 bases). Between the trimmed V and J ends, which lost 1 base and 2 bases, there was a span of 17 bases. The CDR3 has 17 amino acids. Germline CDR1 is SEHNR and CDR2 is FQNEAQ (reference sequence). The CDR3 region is CASSLDPRTGVQETQYF. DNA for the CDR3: TGTGCCAGCAGCTTAGATCCCCGGACTGGGGTACAAGAGACCCAGTACTTC.

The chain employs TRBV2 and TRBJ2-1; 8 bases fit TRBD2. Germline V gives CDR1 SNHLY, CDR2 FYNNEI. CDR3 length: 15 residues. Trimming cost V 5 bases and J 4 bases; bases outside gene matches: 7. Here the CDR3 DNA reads TGTGCCAGCAGTAATACCGGGACTAGATACAATGAGCAGTTCTTC. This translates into CASSNTGTRYNEQFF.

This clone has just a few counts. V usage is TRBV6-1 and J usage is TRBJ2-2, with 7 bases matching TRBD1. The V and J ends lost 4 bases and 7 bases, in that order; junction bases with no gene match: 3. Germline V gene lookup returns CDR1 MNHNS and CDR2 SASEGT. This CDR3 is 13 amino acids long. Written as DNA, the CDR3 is TGTGCCAGCAGTGTACAGGGGATCGGGGAGCTGTTTTTT. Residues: CASSVQGIGELFF.

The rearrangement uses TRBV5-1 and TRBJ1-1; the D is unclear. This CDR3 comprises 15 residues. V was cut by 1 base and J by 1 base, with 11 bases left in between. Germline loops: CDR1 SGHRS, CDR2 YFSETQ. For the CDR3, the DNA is TGCGCCAGCAGCTTGTTTCCCAGAACGAACACTGAAGCTTTCTTT. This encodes CASSLFPRTNTEAFF.

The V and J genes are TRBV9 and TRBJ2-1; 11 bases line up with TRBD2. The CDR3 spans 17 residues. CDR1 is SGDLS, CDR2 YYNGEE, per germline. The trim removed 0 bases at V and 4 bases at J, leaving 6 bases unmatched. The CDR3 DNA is TGTGCCAGCAGCGTAGGGCTAGCGGGAGGAGGGTACAATGAGCAGTTCTTC. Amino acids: CASSVGLAGGGYNEQFF.

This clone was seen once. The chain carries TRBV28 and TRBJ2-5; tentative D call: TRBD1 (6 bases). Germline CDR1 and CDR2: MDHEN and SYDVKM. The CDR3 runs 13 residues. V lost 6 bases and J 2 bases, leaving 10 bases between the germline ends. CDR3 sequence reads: CASRPQGQETQYF. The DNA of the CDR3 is TGTGCCAGCAGACCCCAGGGGCAAGAGACCCAGTACTTC.

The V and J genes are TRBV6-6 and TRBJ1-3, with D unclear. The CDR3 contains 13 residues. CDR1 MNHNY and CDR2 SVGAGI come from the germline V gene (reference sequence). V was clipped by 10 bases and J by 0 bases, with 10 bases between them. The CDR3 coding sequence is TGTGCCAATTCGCCGGGCTCTGGAAACACCATATATTTT. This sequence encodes CANSPGSGNTIYF.

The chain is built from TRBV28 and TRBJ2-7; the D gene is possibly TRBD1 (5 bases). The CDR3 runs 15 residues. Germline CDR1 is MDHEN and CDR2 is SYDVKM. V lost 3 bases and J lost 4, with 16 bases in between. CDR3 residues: CASSFPADGQYEQYF. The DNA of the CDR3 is TGTGCCAGCAGTTTCCCTGCGGACGGACAATACGAGCAGTACTTC.

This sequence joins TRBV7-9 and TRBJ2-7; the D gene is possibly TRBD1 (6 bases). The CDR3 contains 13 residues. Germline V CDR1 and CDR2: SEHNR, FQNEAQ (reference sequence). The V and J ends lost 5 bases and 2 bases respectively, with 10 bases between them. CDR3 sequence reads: CASSRGQTYEQYF. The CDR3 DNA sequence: TGTGCCAGCAGCCGCGGACAGACCTACGAGCAGTACTTC.

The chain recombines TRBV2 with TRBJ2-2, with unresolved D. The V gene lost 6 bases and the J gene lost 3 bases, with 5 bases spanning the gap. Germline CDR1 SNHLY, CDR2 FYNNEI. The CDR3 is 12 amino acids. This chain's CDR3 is CASRGYTGELFF. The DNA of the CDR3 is TGTGCCAGCAGAGGTTACACCGGGGAGCTGTTTTTT.

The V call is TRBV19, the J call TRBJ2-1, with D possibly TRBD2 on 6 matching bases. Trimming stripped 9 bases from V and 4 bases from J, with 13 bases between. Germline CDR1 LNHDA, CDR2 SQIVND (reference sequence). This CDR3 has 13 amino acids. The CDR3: CASGDLTYNEQFF. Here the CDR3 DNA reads TGTGCCAGCGGGGACTTGACATACAATGAGCAGTTCTTC. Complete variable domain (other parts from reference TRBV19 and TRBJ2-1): DGGITQSPKYLFRKEGQNVTLSCEQNLNHDAMYWYRQDPGQGLRLIYYSQIVNDFQKGDIAEGYSVSREKKESFPLTVTSAQKNPTAFYLCASGDLTYNEQFFGPGTRLTVL.